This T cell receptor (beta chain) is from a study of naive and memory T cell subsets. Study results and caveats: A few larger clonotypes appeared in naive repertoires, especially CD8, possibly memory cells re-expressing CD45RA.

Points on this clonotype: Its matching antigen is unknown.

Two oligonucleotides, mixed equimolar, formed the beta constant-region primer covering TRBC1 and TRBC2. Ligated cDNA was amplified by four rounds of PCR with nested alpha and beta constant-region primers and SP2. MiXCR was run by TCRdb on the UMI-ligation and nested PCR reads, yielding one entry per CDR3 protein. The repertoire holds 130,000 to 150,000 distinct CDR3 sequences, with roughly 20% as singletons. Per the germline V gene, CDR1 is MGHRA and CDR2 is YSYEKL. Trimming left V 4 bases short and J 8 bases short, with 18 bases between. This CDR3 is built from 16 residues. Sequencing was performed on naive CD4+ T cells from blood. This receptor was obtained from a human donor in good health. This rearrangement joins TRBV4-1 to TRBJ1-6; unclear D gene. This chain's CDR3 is CASSRMEGGYDSPLHF. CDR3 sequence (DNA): TGCGCCAGCAGCCGGATGGAGGGAGGGTATGATTCACCCCTCCACTTT.